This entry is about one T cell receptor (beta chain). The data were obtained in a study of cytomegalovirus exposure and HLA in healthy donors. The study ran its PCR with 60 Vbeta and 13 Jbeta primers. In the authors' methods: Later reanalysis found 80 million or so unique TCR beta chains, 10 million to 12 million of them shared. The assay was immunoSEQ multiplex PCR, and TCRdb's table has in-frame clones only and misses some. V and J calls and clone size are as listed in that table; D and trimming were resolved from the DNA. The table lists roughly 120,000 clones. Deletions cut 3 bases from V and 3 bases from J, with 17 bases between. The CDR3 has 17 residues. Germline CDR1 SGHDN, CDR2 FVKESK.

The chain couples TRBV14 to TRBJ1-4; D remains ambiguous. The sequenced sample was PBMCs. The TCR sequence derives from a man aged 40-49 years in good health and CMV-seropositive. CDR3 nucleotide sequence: TGTGCCAGCAGCCAGGAAACGACGGGTGCGGCTAATGAAAAACTGTTTTTT. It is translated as CASSQETTGAANEKLFF.